This TCR beta chain comes out of a study of shared clonotypes between healthy human individuals (dated by TCRdb to about 2020). General notes on the study: Two women and three men aged 18 to 49 years were included in the cohort. For each donor, CD4 naive and CD4 memory were each given three plates, CD8 naive was given two plates, and CD8 memory was given one plate. To estimate repertoire size and how much clonotype sharing occurs between individuals, the study deeply sequenced the blood TCR repertoires of 4 to 6 healthy adults. Different laboratories and diverse techniques were used to prepare libraries and sequence TCR repertoires, to increase sequencing depth and limit assay-specific biases. Between about 0.85 and 10 billion PBMCs per donor were obtained by leukapheresis. The paper as a whole reports these results and caveats: Pairwise subsampling led to the expectation that sequencing depth would affect the degree of clonotype sharing among donors. Even with the large sequencing depth, rarefaction of the sorted-subset datasets indicated that sequencing was incomplete. The small number of donors limited the genetic and exposure-history diversity represented. Compared with non-shared clonotypes, the clonotypes found in all four sorted-subset donors had higher generation probabilities. Sampling was limited to blood, and TCR repertoires in tissue likely differ from TCR repertoires in blood. Estimated clonotype richness was generally larger for naive than for memory subsets. Across several donors, around 5% of naive CD4, roughly 3.5% of naive CD8, 2.3% of memory CD4, and approximately 0.4% of memory CD8 clonotypes were shared.

The donors were healthy, HIV-negative adults with no recently reported acute infections or vaccinations. Every donor was a Caucasian adult residing in Nashville, Tennessee, USA. CD4+ T cells were enriched by magnetic negative selection, after which naive cells were positively selected on CD45RA and the negative fraction was taken as the memory subset. After blood collection by leukapheresis, PBMCs were isolated using Ficoll-Histopaque density gradient centrifugation and then cryopreserved in the vapor phase of liquid nitrogen. Purity and quantity of every magnetically sorted T cell population were checked by analytical flow cytometry. Genomic DNA was isolated from each sorted fraction and quantified by UV absorbance on a Nanodrop 2000c. Comments on this clone: Its recognized antigen is unknown. Base qualities are not provided; no much larger clone lies one nucleotide away.

The germline V gene sets CDR1 to MDHEN and CDR2 to SYDVKM. V is cut by 6 bases and J by 6 bases, and the space between the germline ends is 14 bases. Spanning cysteine to phenylalanine, the CDR3 consists of 14 amino acids. Only CDR3 DNA remains: 42 bases, in frame from the first base. Using the deep immunoSEQ assay, TCR CDR3 regions were amplified from genomic DNA by multiplex PCR. Genomic DNA extracted from each cell subset was distributed evenly over all wells of several immunoSEQ 96-well plates, and each plate served as one replicate. For sorted subsets, about 0.2 ug genomic DNA, equal to about 30,000 T cell genomes, was loaded into each replicate PCR. Purified libraries were measured with a Qubit 3.0 fluorometer, size-checked on a Bioanalyzer 2100, and measured again with the KAPA Library Quantification kit. Each immunoSEQ 96-well plate was sequenced on its own single-read 150-cycle Illumina NextSeq 550 flow cell. On the study's bioinformatics: Because only junctional sequences without quality scores were contained in the immunoSEQ output, filtering matching that applied to full-length reads could not be performed. Sequences were annotated with PyIR, a Python wrapper for IgBLAST v1.9, and V/J genes and CDR3 were assigned using IMGT germline references. Reads with weak V/J assignments (E-value above 1e-6), missing CDR3, stop codons, out-of-frame junctions, or ambiguous translated residues were removed. A V3J clonotype was defined by an identical inferred V gene, J gene, and CDR3 amino acid sequence. To compute the percentage overlap between repertoires, the number of shared unique clonotypes was divided by the size of the smaller repertoire. Richness of each repertoire was evaluated using RTK rarefaction, the Chao1 estimator, and Recon v2.1 estimates of unobserved clonotypes. For all TCRbeta clonotypes obtained by the gDNA method from four donors, generation probabilities were computed with OLGA. This immuneACCESS table, as held by TCRdb, lists in-frame sequences with V and J called but not all clones. Of the missing ones, under half trace to an unresolved V gene in checked studies; the others have no known cause. V and J calls plus clone size are reproduced from that table; the DNA served to infer D and trimming. This sample lists about 2.4 million clones; just over 90% were detected once. 0.14% of the sample is in the top ten clones.

This sequence was found in a young man in good health. Sequenced material: naive CD4+ T cells sorted from blood. The meaning of the sample's cell subset or site label: CD45RA+ positively selected. The chain uses TRBV28 and TRBJ2-2; no confident D gene assignment can be made. The bases read TGTGCCAGCAGGGGCACCCCTAAGGCCGGGGAGCTGTTTTTT. This yields the protein CASRGTPKAGELFF.